The 6 T cell receptor beta chains given below trace back to one sample, sequenced in a study of blood T cell repertoires in COVID-19. Data came from immunoSEQ multiplex PCR; TCRdb stores just in-frame clones and leaves some out. The sample has over 70,000 clones, about 89% seen once; the top ten hold about 1.2%. Material for sequencing was peripheral blood. The receptors were sampled from a human donor in a cohort sampled during active COVID-19.

The chain joins TRBV7-2 to TRBJ2-3; tentative D call: TRBD1 (6 bases). Trimming removed 3 bases at V and 1 base at J, with 14 bases between. CDR1 is SGHTA and CDR2 is FQGNSA in the germline V gene. CDR3 size: 16 residues. CDR3 loop: CASSLLVGGGTDTQYF. The DNA for the CDR3 is TGTGCCAGCAGCTTGCTCGTAGGGGGTGGCACAGATACGCAGTATTTT. The full variable domain, with the rest looked up from reference TRBV7-2 and TRBJ2-3, is GAGVSQSPSNKVTEKGKDVELRCDPISGHTALYWYRQSLGQGLEFLIYFQGNSAPDKSGLPSDRFSAERTGGSVSTLTIQRTQQEDSAVYLCASSLLVGGGTDTQYFGPGTRLTVL.

The chain has TRBV7-2 and TRBJ2-3; perhaps TRBD2 as D (6 bases). Germline CDR1 reads SGHTA; CDR2 reads FQGNSA. CDR3 length: 17 amino acids. Trimming took off 1 base at V and 3 bases at J, with 17 bases between the two ends. The CDR3 DNA is TGTGCCAGCAGCTTAGGTTTGGAGGGAACGGGAACAGATACGCAGTATTTT. This sequence encodes CASSLGLEGTGTDTQYF.

The chain's CDR3 is CASGHGLPNEKLFF. The DNA of the CDR3 is TGTGCCAGTGGGCACGGCCTACCTAATGAAAAACTGTTTTTT. The chain links TRBV19 to TRBJ1-4; D is ambiguous. This CDR3 has 14 residues. The V end lost 8 bases, the J end lost 3 bases, and 13 bases lay between the germline ends. The germline CDR1 and CDR2 sequences are LNHDA and SQIVND (reference sequence).

The genes are TRBV18 and TRBJ2-3, with TRBD1 identical over 7 bases. Per the germline V gene, CDR1 is KGHSH and CDR2 is LQKENI. V dropped 3 bases and J dropped 4; count of bases not matched to a gene: 4. CDR3 length equals 14 residues. The CDR3 DNA is TGTGCCAGCTCACCTGGGACAGCCCCAGATACGCAGTATTTT. This gives the protein CASSPGTAPDTQYF. The entire variable domain, with the rest obtained from reference TRBV18 and TRBJ2-3, is as follows: NAGVMQNPRHLVRRRGQEARLRCSPMKGHSHVYWYRQLPEEGLKFMVYLQKENIIDESGMPKERFSAEFPKEGPSILRIQQVVRGDSAAYFCASSPGTAPDTQYFGPGTRLTVL.

This sequence joins TRBV18 and TRBJ1-5; tentatively, D is TRBD1 (5 bases). Germline CDR1 reads KGHSH; CDR2 reads LQKENI. This CDR3 is built from 14 residues. Trimming stripped 2 bases from V and 3 bases from J, with 8 bases between. This CDR3 reads CASSPGRDNQPQHF. The CDR3 DNA is TGTGCCAGCTCACCAGGCAGGGACAATCAGCCCCAGCATTTT.

The chain combines TRBV10-3 with TRBJ2-3; 10 bases agree with TRBD2. J lost 0 bases, V lost 3 bases, and 6 bases had no gene match. Germline CDR1 is ENHRY and CDR2 is SYGVKD. This CDR3 is 17 amino acids long. The CDR3 nucleotides are TGTGCCATCAGTGATCCAGGACTAGCGGCTAGCACAGATACGCAGTATTTT. This translates into CAISDPGLAASTDTQYF.